The sequence of this T cell receptor beta chain was determined in a study of shared clonotypes between healthy human individuals. This clone showed up just once. The length of the CDR3 is 13 residues. V was pared by 5 bases and J by 9 bases, with 15 bases between. CDR1 and CDR2 from the germline V gene are SGHNT and YYREEE (reference sequence). CD45RO-negative, CCR7-positively selected cells formed the naive CD8 fraction, excluding terminally differentiated effector memory CD45RA+ cells. Produced via immunoSEQ multiplex PCR; TCRdb's table is partial and in-frame only. The sample has about 2.2 million clones; 85% to 95% are singletons.

The sequenced sample was naive CD8+ T cells from PBMCs. The chain carries TRBV5-4 and TRBJ2-1, with D possibly TRBD2 on 6 matching bases. The source is a man between 18 and 29 years old in good health. Some clones in this sample may be carry-over from other donors' samples. The CDR3 sequence is CASRYRGIGEQFF. In nucleotides, the CDR3 is TGTGCCAGCAGGTATCGGGGGATCGGTGAGCAGTTCTTC.